These 14 T cell receptor beta chains were sequenced from one sample in a study of blood T cell repertoires in COVID-19. Using immunoSEQ multiplex PCR, the repertoire was profiled, and TCRdb retains in-frame clones only, with some absent. The sample has about 36,000 clones, approximately 80% seen once. Sequenced input: peripheral blood. These TCRs come from a human donor in a cohort sampled during active or convalescent COVID-19. The donor label of this sample is uncertain.

Worth noting for this clone: The sample has other DNA sequences that encode this CDR3 too. The V call is TRBV5-1, the J call TRBJ2-7, with a possible D match to TRBD1 (6 bases). Germline-derived CDR1 and CDR2 are SGHRS and YFSETQ. This CDR3 spans 15 amino acids. Trimming removed 4 bases from V and 1 base from J, with 15 bases in between. For the CDR3, the DNA is TGCGCCAGCAGCCTCCAGACAGGTTCTTCCTACGAGCAGTACTTC. This encodes CASSLQTGSSYEQYF.

This clone was counted once. The genes are TRBV24-1 and TRBJ1-2, with a possible D match to TRBD1 (6 bases). V shed 4 bases and J shed 8 bases, with 16 bases lying between them. From germline, CDR1 is KGHDR and CDR2 SFDVKD. The CDR3 sequence is 14 residues long. The CDR3 spells CATSEEGGRKGYTF. CDR3 bases: TGTGCCACCAGTGAGGAGGGGGGGCGAAAGGGCTACACCTTC.

The V and J genes are TRBV7-2 and TRBJ1-5, with 9 bases identical to TRBD1. CDR1 SGHTA and CDR2 FQGNSA come from the germline V gene. V was clipped by 4 bases and J by 10 bases; unmatched bases: 5. The CDR3 length is 13 residues. CDR3 nucleotides: TGTGCCAGCAGCTACGGGACAGGGAACCCCCAGCATTTT. Translated, it gives CASSYGTGNPQHF. Full variable domain (remainder filled in from reference TRBV7-2 and TRBJ1-5): GAGVSQSPSNKVTEKGKDVELRCDPISGHTALYWYRQSLGQGLEFLIYFQGNSAPDKSGLPSDRFSAERTGGSVSTLTIQRTQQEDSAVYLCASSYGTGNPQHFGDGTRLSIL.

The V gene is TRBV28, the J gene TRBJ1-5; D is unclear. This CDR3 contains 12 residues. Between the trimmed V and J ends, which lost 6 bases and 4 bases, there was a span of 7 bases. Germline lookup yields CDR1 MDHEN and CDR2 SYDVKM. CDR3 loop: CASRGPNQPQHF. CDR3 bases: TGTGCCAGCAGGGGCCCTAATCAGCCCCAGCATTTT. Looking up the rest from reference TRBV28 and TRBJ1-5 gives the full variable domain: DVKVTQSSRYLVKRTGEKVFLECVQDMDHENMFWYRQDPGLGLRLIYFSYDVKMKEKGDIPEGYSVSREKKERFSLILESASTNQTSMYLCASRGPNQPQHFGDGTRLSIL.

The CDR3 bases are TGTGCCAGCAGCTTAACCCAGGGAAATGAGCAGTTCTTC. Its protein is CASSLTQGNEQFF. The chain employs TRBV11-3 and TRBJ2-1, with D possibly matching TRBD1 (5 bases). CDR1 is SGHNT, CDR2 YENEEA, per germline. This CDR3 is built from 13 residues. Trimming took 2 bases from V and 7 from J, leaving 9 bases between them.

V usage is TRBV6-5 and J usage is TRBJ1-1; a possible D gene is TRBD1 (5 bases). V dropped 0 bases and J dropped 6 bases, with 14 bases sitting between them. Looked up from germline, CDR1 is MNHEY and CDR2 is SVGAGI. The CDR3 runs 15 residues. The CDR3: CASSYSGYRGAEAFF. The CDR3 DNA reads TGTGCCAGCAGTTACTCGGGCTACCGGGGGGCTGAAGCTTTCTTT.

V gene TRBV24-1 combines with J gene TRBJ2-5; tentatively, D is TRBD1 (6 bases). Germline V gene sequence: CDR1 KGHDR, CDR2 SFDVKD. V was pared by 2 bases and J by 1 base, with 7 bases between. This CDR3 has 14 residues. The CDR3 reads CATSDYRAQETQYF. CDR3 coding DNA: TGTGCCACCAGTGATTACAGGGCCCAAGAGACCCAGTACTTC.

The genes are TRBV19 and TRBJ1-5; 9 nucleotides agree with TRBD1. J gave up 0 bases and V 3 bases, and 6 bases lay outside the gene matches. The germline CDR1 and CDR2 sequences are LNHDA and SQIVND (reference sequence). This CDR3 contains 17 residues. The DNA of the CDR3 is TGTGCCAGTAGTATGGGACAGGGCCTTTATAGCAATCAGCCCCAGCATTTT. Translation gives CASSMGQGLYSNQPQHF.

The CDR3 protein is CAISEGLAVGPTDTQYF. CDR3 in DNA: TGTGCCATCAGTGAGGGACTAGCGGTCGGGCCCACAGATACGCAGTATTTT. This chain connects TRBV10-3 to TRBJ2-3; 10 bases align to TRBD2. This CDR3 spans 17 amino acids. V lost 2 bases, J lost 2 bases, and 7 bases stayed unmatched. The V gene's germline CDR1 is ENHRY and CDR2 SYGVKD.

The chain couples TRBV7-9 to TRBJ2-3, with TRBD2 matching 8 bases. V dropped 6 bases and J dropped 5; count of bases not matched to a gene: 13. Germline V gene lookup returns CDR1 SEHNR and CDR2 FQNEAQ (reference sequence). The CDR3 length is 16 residues. The DNA of the CDR3 is TGTGCCAGCAGTTCCCCTCGGCGGGAGGAGGAAGATACGCAGTATTTT. Translation gives CASSSPRREEEDTQYF.

This clone appeared a few times. The genes are TRBV30 and TRBJ2-7; perhaps TRBD2 as D (6 bases). V lost 0 bases, J lost 10 bases, and 13 bases lay in between. Per the germline V gene, CDR1 is GTSNPN and CDR2 is SVGIG (reference sequence). The CDR3 is 12 residues long. CDR3 sequence: CAWSVIAGTQYF. For the CDR3, the DNA is TGTGCCTGGAGTGTGATAGCCGGGACTCAGTACTTC.

The chain links TRBV27 to TRBJ2-7; D possibly corresponds to TRBD1 (5 bases). Germline V gene data show CDR1 as MNHEY and CDR2 as SMNVEV (reference sequence). This CDR3 is built from 14 residues. V lost 8 bases, J lost 5 bases, and 19 bases lay in between. CDR3 sequence reads: CASGSSSGFDEQYF. CDR3 in DNA: TGTGCCAGCGGATCGAGCTCAGGGTTCGACGAGCAGTACTTC.

The rearrangement uses TRBV19 and TRBJ1-2; 8 bases are a match to TRBD1. CDR3 length equals 13 residues. V lost 5 bases and J lost 8; bases outside the gene matches: 7. The V gene's germline CDR1 is LNHDA and CDR2 SQIVND (reference sequence). CDR3 nucleotide sequence: TGTGCCAGTAGTCTTCGGACAGGGTTCGGCTACACCTTC. It is translated as CASSLRTGFGYTF.

This rearrangement joins TRBV7-8 to TRBJ2-7; D uncertain. Germline V lookup: CDR1 SGHVS, CDR2 FQNEAQ. This CDR3 has 12 residues. V was cut by 8 bases and J by 2 bases, with 10 bases left in between. CDR3 sequence reads: CASESYPYEQYF. Here the CDR3 DNA reads TGTGCCAGCGAAAGCTACCCCTACGAGCAGTACTTC.